These 28 T cell receptor beta chains were all obtained from the same sample, sequenced in a study of beta chain features in type 1 diabetes. Expressed TCRB transcripts were sequenced after all isolated RNA was converted to cDNA. Profiled with immunoSEQ multiplex PCR; TCRdb holds only in-frame clones, not every one. The table lists 250,000 to 400,000 clones, 14% of them singletons. Sequenced input: central memory CD4+ T cells from blood. These receptors were collected from a man aged 25 to 40 in good health.

The chain recombines TRBV12-5 with TRBJ2-6, with 7 bases lining up with TRBD1. The germline gives CDR1 LGHNT, CDR2 FRNRAP. V lost 0 bases to trimming and J lost 4 bases; unmatched junction nucleotides: 3. The CDR3 extends over 16 amino acids. CDR3 sequence reads: CASGLVTGVGANVLTF. CDR3 in DNA: TGTGCTAGTGGTTTGGTTACAGGGGTGGGGGCCAACGTCCTGACTTTC.

The gene calls are TRBV6-5 and TRBJ2-1, with D possibly TRBD2 on 6 matching bases. The length of the CDR3 is 15 residues. V lost 10 bases to trimming and J lost 6 bases, with 22 bases between them. Germline V lookup: CDR1 MNHEY, CDR2 SVGAGI. The DNA for the CDR3 is TGTGCCATCAAGGTGGGACTCAACTACGGCAATGAGCAGTTCTTC. Translation gives CAIKVGLNYGNEQFF.

This clone came up a few times. The chain combines TRBV7-2 with TRBJ2-1; 8 nucleotides line up with TRBD2. Trimming at V came to 4 bases and at J to 5 bases, leaving 7 bases not matched to a gene. The V gene's germline CDR1 is SGHTA and CDR2 FQGNSA. CDR3 size: 15 residues. The CDR3 sequence is CASSSPGLGDNEQFF. In DNA, the CDR3 is TGTGCCAGCAGCTCTCCGGGACTAGGGGACAATGAGCAGTTCTTC.

This clone was detected a few times. The rearrangement uses TRBV6-6 and TRBJ2-3, with 7 bases identical to TRBD1. Trimming at V came to 2 bases and at J to 3 bases, leaving 5 bases not matched to a gene. From germline, CDR1 is MNHNY and CDR2 SVGAGI (reference sequence). The CDR3 is 15 residues long. CDR3 nucleotide sequence: TGTGCCAGCAGTTACACAAGACAGGGAACAGATACGCAGTATTTT. It translates to CASSYTRQGTDTQYF.

The V call is TRBV7-9, the J call TRBJ2-6, with TRBD2 identical over 10 bases. Trimming cost V 3 bases and J 1 base; bases outside gene matches: 9. The germline V gene has CDR1 SEHNR and CDR2 FQNEAQ (reference sequence). The CDR3 runs 19 residues. The CDR3 is CASSFYGLAENSGANVLTF. The CDR3 bases are TGTGCCAGCAGCTTCTATGGACTAGCGGAGAATTCTGGGGCCAACGTCCTGACTTTC.

This clone turned up a few times. V is TRBV5-3 and J is TRBJ2-1; the match to TRBD1 covers 9 bases. TRBV5-3 is recorded as an ORF, its role being uncertain. The trim removed 1 base at V and 5 bases at J, leaving 7 bases unmatched. The CDR3 extends over 16 amino acids. CDR3 sequence (DNA): TGTGCCAGAAGCTTGTTCGGGACAGGGCCCAACAATGAGCAGTTCTTC. It yields the protein CARSLFGTGPNNEQFF.

The chain uses TRBV6-5 and TRBJ2-7, with D maybe TRBD2 (6 bases). V lost 6 bases and J lost 0, with 9 bases in between. Germline CDR1 reads MNHEY; CDR2 reads SVGAGI. The CDR3 length is 13 residues. The CDR3 DNA reads as TGTGCCAGCAGAGGGACTTACTCCTACGAGCAGTACGTC. Its protein product is CASRGTYSYEQYV.

The chain recombines TRBV5-4 with TRBJ2-2; 10 nucleotides agree with TRBD1. CDR1 is SGHNT, CDR2 YYREEE, per germline (reference sequence). CDR3 length equals 16 residues. J was trimmed by 4 bases and V by 3 bases; bases with no gene match: 6. This CDR3 is CASSYPGQGRTGELFF. The CDR3 DNA is TGTGCCAGCAGCTACCCGGGACAGGGGCGCACCGGGGAGCTGTTTTTT.

CDR3 residues: CASRPTEYNEQFF. CDR3 DNA: TGCGCCAGCAGACCGACAGAGTACAATGAGCAGTTCTTC. This chain links TRBV5-1 with TRBJ2-1; a possible D gene is TRBD1 (5 bases). Germline V lookup: CDR1 SGHRS, CDR2 YFSETQ. This CDR3 is 13 amino acids long. Trimming took off 5 bases at V and 4 bases at J, with 10 bases between the two ends.

This clone has more than one count but fewer than ten. A much larger clonotype is one base distant, so this may be a read error. The identical CDR3 is also encoded by other nucleotide sequences in the sample. The V and J genes are TRBV5-1 and TRBJ2-5; D unresolved. V lost 2 bases and J 1 base, leaving 0 bases between the germline ends. Germline CDR1 and CDR2: SGHRS and YFSETQ. This CDR3 is built from 11 residues. In DNA, the CDR3 is TGCGCCAGCAGCTTCCAAGAGACCCAGTACTTC. Residues: CASSFQETQYF.

This clone was picked up a small number of times. This chain connects TRBV30 to TRBJ2-1; TRBD2 aligns across 7 bases. J gave up 3 bases and V 4 bases, and 6 bases lay outside the gene matches. This CDR3 is 14 amino acids long. Germline CDR1 reads GTSNPN; CDR2 reads SVGIG (reference sequence). This chain's CDR3 is CAWNKRGYYNEQFF. DNA for the CDR3: TGTGCCTGGAACAAGCGGGGCTACTACAATGAGCAGTTCTTC.

V gene TRBV7-2 combines with J gene TRBJ1-1, with 8 bases that match TRBD1. Losses at the gene ends were 4 bases for V and 1 base for J; bases not matched to a gene: 2. CDR3 length equals 14 residues. Germline V CDR1 and CDR2: SGHTA, FQGNSA. For the CDR3, the DNA is TGTGCCAGCAGCTGGGGGACAGGGAACACTGAAGCTTTCTTT. Protein: CASSWGTGNTEAFF.

This chain joins TRBV5-1 and TRBJ1-1; 7 bases map to TRBD1. Germline V gene data show CDR1 as SGHRS and CDR2 as YFSETQ. The CDR3 loop spans 13 amino acids. Unmatched junction bases numbered 8, after V lost 3 bases and J lost 9 bases. CDR3 coding DNA: TGCGCCAGCAGCTCGAACCCGGGACAGCAAGCTTTCTTT. Its translation: CASSSNPGQQAFF.

V gene TRBV4-2 combines with J gene TRBJ2-5, with TRBD2 matching 7 bases. The CDR3 totals 16 residues. CDR1 and CDR2 (germline): LGHNA, YNFKEQ. The V gene end was trimmed by 5 bases and the J gene end by 4 bases; junction bases not matched to a gene: 13. The CDR3 region is CASSAGGGGSLETQYF. For the CDR3, the DNA is TGTGCCAGCAGCGCTGGAGGCGGCGGGAGTCTAGAGACCCAGTACTTC.

This clone appeared a few times. The chain carries TRBV27 and TRBJ2-1, with 7 nucleotides matching TRBD2. CDR3 length: 16 residues. The V segment lost 1 base and the J segment 10 bases; nucleotides outside the gene matches: 13. CDR1 is MNHEY and CDR2 is SMNVEV in the germline V gene (reference sequence). The CDR3 nucleotides are TGTGCCAGCAGTTTATTTGTGGGAGGGCCGATGTGGGAGCAGTTCTTC. This translates into CASSLFVGGPMWEQFF.

The chain combines TRBV29-1 with TRBJ2-3; no reliable D call. The germline gives CDR1 SQVTM, CDR2 ANQGSEA. CDR3 size: 12 residues. Trimming took 3 bases from V and 5 from J, leaving 9 bases between them. DNA for the CDR3: TGCAGCGTTGAGTCGGCTCGAGATACGCAGTATTTT. The encoded protein is CSVESARDTQYF.

The genes are TRBV7-9 and TRBJ2-3; D call uncertain. This CDR3 region has 13 residues. Germline loops: CDR1 SEHNR, CDR2 FQNEAQ (reference sequence). Trimming took 1 base from V and 6 from J, leaving 8 bases between them. The chain's CDR3 is CASSLGSADTQYF. The DNA for the CDR3 is TGTGCCAGCAGCTTAGGCTCGGCCGATACGCAGTATTTT.

This chain joins TRBV21-1 and TRBJ2-1; the listed D gene, TRBD2, was not tested against the DNA. TRBV21-1 counts as a pseudogene. This CDR3 spans 15 amino acids. In DNA, the CDR3 is TGTGCCAGCAGCAAAGTGGGACTAGAGTTAGATGAGCAGTTCTTC. Its protein is CASSKVGLELDEQFF.

The J gene is TRBJ2-5, the V gene TRBV7-6, with TRBD2 identical over 9 bases. This CDR3 comprises 15 residues. CDR1 SGHVS and CDR2 FNYEAQ come from the germline V gene. The V segment lost 4 bases and the J segment 2 bases; nucleotides outside the gene matches: 5. The CDR3 region is CASSSPAGGQETQYF. The CDR3 region has the DNA TGTGCCAGCAGCTCCCCCGCGGGGGGGCAAGAGACCCAGTACTTC. Full variable domain (missing parts from reference TRBV7-6 and TRBJ2-5): GAGVSQSPRYKVTKRGQDVALRCDPISGHVSLYWYRQALGQGPEFLTYFNYEAQQDKSGLPNDRFSAERPEGSISTLTIQRTEQRDSAMYRCASSSPAGGQETQYFGPGTRLLVL.

This clone occurred a few times. Just one base apart from a much larger clone, this may be a read error. V usage is TRBV4-2 and J usage is TRBJ2-1; no clear D. The CDR3 runs to 13 residues. V lost 0 bases and J 4 bases, leaving 4 bases between the germline ends. Germline loops: CDR1 LGHNA, CDR2 YNFKEQ. The CDR3 coding sequence is TGTGCCAGCAGCCAAGAGAGGTACAATGAGCAGTTCTTC. It translates to CASSQERYNEQFF.

The table lists this clone with many counts. At the DNA level, this CDR3 is encoded by other sequences in the same sample as well. The chain recombines TRBV5-4 with TRBJ2-6; D ambiguous. The CDR3 has 13 amino acids. Germline values: CDR1 SGHNT, CDR2 YYREEE (reference sequence). The V gene lost 5 bases and the J gene lost 1 base, with 4 bases spanning the gap. The CDR3 nucleotides read TGTGCCAGCAGGGTATCTGGGGCCAACGTCCTGACTTTC. Translated, it gives CASRVSGANVLTF.

The V and J genes are TRBV11-2 and TRBJ1-2, with no clear D. This CDR3 has 13 amino acids. In germline, CDR1 is SGHAT, CDR2 FQNNGV. Trimming removed 5 bases from V and 3 bases from J, with 10 bases in between. The CDR3 protein is CASSPGGHYGYTF. CDR3 in DNA: TGTGCCAGCAGCCCGGGCGGACACTATGGCTACACCTTC.

This clone was recorded a few times. This chain connects TRBV4-1 to TRBJ1-2, with D perhaps TRBD1 (5 bases). The CDR3 is 14 amino acids. V was shortened by 1 base and J by 7 bases, with 13 bases between the two germline ends. Looked up from germline, CDR1 is MGHRA and CDR2 is YSYEKL. CDR3 protein: CASSQVQDISGYTF. Written as DNA, the CDR3 is TGCGCCAGCAGCCAAGTGCAGGACATCTCTGGCTACACCTTC.

V is TRBV7-2 and J is TRBJ2-2; a weak D match, TRBD2 (5 bases). Germline CDR1 is SGHTA and CDR2 is FQGNSA. CDR3 length: 14 residues. Deletions cut 4 bases from V and 1 base from J, with 7 bases between. CDR3 protein: CASSYRGNTGELFF. CDR3 in DNA: TGTGCCAGCAGCTACCGGGGGAACACCGGGGAGCTGTTTTTT.

This chain uses TRBV2 with TRBJ2-7; 7 nucleotides agree with TRBD1. Germline loops: CDR1 SNHLY, CDR2 FYNNEI. V lost 8 bases, J lost 1 base, and 8 bases stayed unmatched. The CDR3 extends over 14 amino acids. CDR3 sequence reads: CASRVQGPSYEQYF. DNA of the CDR3: TGTGCCAGCCGGGTACAGGGGCCTTCCTACGAGCAGTACTTC.

This clone occurred a few times. The gene calls are TRBV5-1 and TRBJ1-4; no clear D. Germline CDR1 reads SGHRS; CDR2 reads YFSETQ. The CDR3 sequence is 15 residues long. The V end was cut by 0 bases, the J end by 0 bases, with 6 bases between. CDR3 in amino acids: CASSLGQTTNEKLFF. Written as DNA, the CDR3 is TGCGCCAGCAGCTTGGGGCAGACAACTAATGAAAAACTGTTTTTT.

This rearrangement joins TRBV18 to TRBJ2-4; 9 nucleotides match TRBD1. The V and J ends lost 6 bases and 5 bases, in that order; junction bases with no gene match: 5. This CDR3 comprises 14 residues. Per the germline V gene, CDR1 is KGHSH and CDR2 is LQKENI. The chain's CDR3 is CASSPRTGENIQYF. Written as DNA, the CDR3 is TGTGCCAGCTCCCCCAGGACAGGGGAAAACATTCAGTACTTC. Drawing the rest from reference TRBV18 and TRBJ2-4, the complete variable domain is NAGVMQNPRHLVRRRGQEARLRCSPMKGHSHVYWYRQLPEEGLKFMVYLQKENIIDESGMPKERFSAEFPKEGPSILRIQQVVRGDSAAYFCASSPRTGENIQYFGAGTRLSVL.

This clone has more than one count but fewer than ten. Within the sample, other DNA sequences also encode this same CDR3. The rearrangement uses TRBV6-6 and TRBJ2-7, with 11 bases identical to TRBD2. Losses at the gene ends were 6 bases for V and 1 base for J; bases not matched to a gene: 2. In germline, CDR1 is MNHNY, CDR2 SVGAGI (reference sequence). The CDR3 covers 14 residues. CDR3 sequence reads: CASSWTSGSYEQYV. The CDR3 coding sequence is TGTGCCAGCAGCTGGACTAGCGGGTCCTACGAGCAGTACGTC.